This T cell receptor (beta chain) emerged from a study of T cell repertoires in cytomegalovirus infection. This clonotype was counted only a few times. Its target is unknown. Trimming removed 0 bases from V and 6 bases from J; junction bases left unmatched: 14. CDR3 length equals 16 residues. In germline, CDR1 is DFQATT, CDR2 SNEGSKA (reference sequence). TCRdb processed the reads anew with MiXCR; each CDR3 protein has one entry. The table shows about 130,000 distinct CDR3 sequences, with 20% to 30% occurring only once. The TCR was taken from a human donor in good health (CMV status not recorded). Some clones in this sample may be carry-over from other donors' samples. The chain recombines TRBV20-1 with TRBJ2-7; 7 positions match TRBD1. The sample was PBMCs, sequenced either directly or after in vitro stimulation (not recorded which). The CDR3 protein is CSARDPAGTERTEQYF. In nucleotides, the CDR3 is TGCAGTGCTAGAGATCCCGCTGGGACAGAGAGGACCGAGCAGTACTTC.